The 27 T cell receptor beta chains reported below all come from one sample, sequenced in a study of blood T cells in healthy people across ages. Primed by a sample-barcoded 5' primer and a J-beta primer mix, a second PCR proceeded for 7 to 11 cycles. TCRdb fed the 5' RACE reads into MiXCR, producing one record per CDR3 protein. The table lists 1.5 million to 2 million distinct CDR3 sequences, around 48% of them singletons. The sequenced sample consisted of blood. All receptors come from a woman between 35 and 50 years old in good health.

The genes are TRBV9 and TRBJ2-2; no clear D. In germline, CDR1 is SGDLS, CDR2 YYNGEE. The CDR3 covers 16 residues. The ends were cut back, 3 bases at V and 6 bases at J, with 18 bases in the middle. The DNA of the CDR3 is TGTGCCAGCAGCGCTAGACTGGTAGGGCCATCCGGGGAGCTGTTTTTT. This gives the protein CASSARLVGPSGELFF.

This clonotype was seen a few times. The chain combines TRBV20-1 with TRBJ2-1; 10 nucleotides align to TRBD2. With V trimmed by 6 bases and J by 0 bases, 2 bases remained unmatched. The CDR3 has 14 amino acids. Germline V gives CDR1 DFQATT, CDR2 SNEGSKA (reference sequence). In nucleotides, the CDR3 is TGCAGTGCCAAGCGGGGGGGCTCCTACAATGAGCAGTTCTTC. This gives the protein CSAKRGGSYNEQFF.

This clonotype appeared a few times. The V and J genes are TRBV20-1 and TRBJ2-3, with TRBD1 identical over 7 bases. This CDR3 spans 14 amino acids. V lost 2 bases and J lost 3; bases outside the gene matches: 5. Germline CDR1 DFQATT, CDR2 SNEGSKA (reference sequence). CDR3 nucleotide sequence: TGCAGTGCTAGAAGGCCAGGGGGTACAGATACGCAGTATTTT. It codes for CSARRPGGTDTQYF.

The gene calls are TRBV25-1 and TRBJ1-1; D gene ambiguous. Trimming removed 7 bases at V and 0 bases at J, with 9 bases between. The CDR3 loop spans 13 amino acids. CDR1 is MGHDK, CDR2 SYGVNS, per germline. The CDR3 reads CASTRGLNTEAFF. The CDR3 DNA reads TGTGCCAGCACACGGGGATTGAACACTGAAGCTTTCTTT.

The rearrangement uses TRBV2 and TRBJ1-5; D call uncertain. The V end was cut by 6 bases, the J end by 0 bases, with 15 bases between. Germline V CDR1 and CDR2: SNHLY, FYNNEI. This CDR3 is built from 16 residues. CDR3 loop: CASSLRATYSNQPQHF. As DNA, the CDR3 is TGTGCCAGCAGCCTCCGGGCCACATATAGCAATCAGCCCCAGCATTTT.

The chain links TRBV7-6 to TRBJ1-1; the match to TRBD1 covers 10 bases. V gave up 1 base and J gave up 4 bases; unmatched junction bases: 9. This CDR3 is built from 17 residues. CDR1 and CDR2 (germline): SGHVS, FNYEAQ. CDR3: CASSLGPFRTGGTEAFF. The CDR3 DNA is TGTGCCAGCAGCTTAGGTCCCTTTAGGACAGGGGGCACTGAAGCTTTCTTT.

J is TRBJ2-3 and V is TRBV24-1; possibly TRBD1 or TRBD2 for D (6 bases each). The length of the CDR3 is 16 residues. Germline CDR1 reads KGHDR; CDR2 reads SFDVKD. V gave up 0 bases and J gave up 6 bases, with 15 bases separating them. CDR3 DNA: TGTGCCACCAGTGATTTGCAAGGGGGGCGGTGGGATACGCAGTATTTT. It encodes CATSDLQGGRWDTQYF.

With regard to this clonotype: Compared with germline, one end of the junction differs, possibly owing to a read error. The V and J genes are TRBV5-1 and TRBJ1-2; 7 nucleotides line up with TRBD1. From germline, CDR1 is SGHRS and CDR2 YFSETQ. The CDR3 contains 15 residues. In DNA, the CDR3 is TGCGCCGGCAGCCCATTACAGGGGACTAACTATGGCTACACCTTC. It translates to CAGSPLQGTNYGYTF.

This clonotype was counted once. This sequence joins TRBV27 and TRBJ1-2; D unclear. The V gene lost 5 bases and the J gene lost 5 bases, with 9 bases spanning the gap. CDR1 MNHEY and CDR2 SMNVEV come from the germline V gene (reference sequence). This CDR3 has 12 amino acids. The CDR3 protein is CASSAWGYGYTF. The CDR3 DNA reads TGTGCCAGCAGTGCTTGGGGATATGGCTACACCTTC.

This chain links TRBV28 with TRBJ2-6; D is perhaps TRBD2 (6 bases). Germline CDR1 reads MDHEN; CDR2 reads SYDVKM. CDR3 length equals 17 residues. V was cut by 6 bases and J by 4 bases, with 19 bases left in between. The CDR3 DNA sequence: TGTGCCAGCAGATACTATAGGGGACTGGGAGGGGCCAACGTCCTGACTTTC. This gives the protein CASRYYRGLGGANVLTF.

The rearrangement joins TRBV12-3 or TRBV12-4 to TRBJ1-5; D not resolved. The CDR3 is 13 amino acids. V shed 5 bases and J shed 5 bases, with 10 bases lying between them. CDR3 DNA sequence: TGTGCCAGCAGTGTGGCGACCCATCAGCCCCAGCATTTT. This encodes CASSVATHQPQHF.

The chain is built from TRBV5-1 and TRBJ2-2; D remains ambiguous. V was cut by 1 base and J by 9 bases, with 13 bases left in between. Germline V gene sequence: CDR1 SGHRS, CDR2 YFSETQ. The CDR3 consists of 14 residues. The CDR3 here is CASSLNRATRELFF. CDR3 bases: TGCGCCAGCAGCTTGAATAGGGCCACGAGGGAGCTGTTTTTT.

In its sample, this clonotype was seen a few times. The CDR3 DNA follows: TGTGCCAGCAGCAAAACGTTCAGGGAGTTTCAGCCCCAGCATTTT. This encodes CASSKTFREFQPQHF. The chain links TRBV21-1 to TRBJ1-5; the table's D call, TRBD1, was not checked against the DNA. TRBV21-1 is described as a pseudogene. The CDR3 covers 15 residues.

The count of this clonotype is one. The chain carries TRBV5-6 and TRBJ2-4; possibly TRBD1 for D (5 bases). The DNA end is a closer match to TRBJ2-5, so the J assignment may be wrong. Germline V gene sequence: CDR1 SGHDT, CDR2 YYEEEE. This CDR3 is 16 amino acids long. The CDR3 loop reads CASSLEFRTSGETQYF. As DNA, the CDR3 is TGTGCCAGCAGCTTGGAGTTTCGGACCTCAGGGGAGACCCAGTACTTC.

This chain links TRBV6-5 with TRBJ2-4; D gene ambiguous. CDR3 length: 16 residues. V gave up 3 bases and J gave up 1 base, with 13 bases separating them. CDR1 and CDR2 from the germline V gene are MNHEY and SVGAGI. CDR3 region: CASSYSRDGAKNIQYF. In nucleotides, the CDR3 is TGTGCCAGCAGTTATTCCAGAGACGGGGCCAAAAACATTCAGTACTTC.

The chain has TRBV6-1 and TRBJ2-4; TRBD1 matches 8 bases. Unmatched junction bases numbered 15, after V lost 6 bases and J lost 8 bases. Germline V gives CDR1 MNHNS, CDR2 SASEGT. There are 16 residues in the CDR3. CDR3 amino acids: CASSATTGAPEDIQYF. CDR3 coding DNA: TGTGCCAGCAGCGCAACGACAGGGGCCCCGGAGGACATTCAGTACTTC.

This clonotype was detected only a few times. The chain is built from TRBV28 and TRBJ1-1; 7 bases line up with TRBD1. The germline CDR1 and CDR2 sequences are MDHEN and SYDVKM. There are 15 residues in the CDR3. V gave up 5 bases and J gave up 1 base; unmatched junction bases: 7. CDR3 sequence: CASSPWDSKNTEAFF. In DNA form, the CDR3 reads TGTGCCAGCAGTCCATGGGACAGCAAGAACACTGAAGCTTTCTTT.

This clonotype was counted only a few times. J is TRBJ2-1 and V is TRBV4-3, with TRBD2 as a possible D gene (6 bases). V dropped 4 bases and J dropped 1 base, with 11 bases sitting between them. The length of the CDR3 is 15 residues. The germline CDR1 and CDR2 sequences are LGHNA and YSLEER. DNA of the CDR3: TGCGCCAGCAGCCTTGCTAGCGCATCCTACAATGAGCAGTTCTTC. Amino acid sequence: CASSLASASYNEQFF.

This clonotype was counted a few times. The chain uses TRBV9 and TRBJ2-1, with 13 bases aligning to TRBD2. CDR3 length equals 14 residues. Germline V gene data show CDR1 as SGDLS and CDR2 as YYNGEE. V lost 2 bases to trimming and J lost 8 bases; unmatched junction nucleotides: 1. The CDR3 sequence: CASSVGTSGDEQFF. The CDR3 bases are TGTGCCAGCAGCGTTGGGACTAGCGGGGATGAGCAGTTCTTC.

The gene calls are TRBV5-1 and TRBJ2-7, with D perhaps matching TRBD2 (6 bases). CDR1 SGHRS and CDR2 YFSETQ come from the germline V gene. V lost 4 bases and J lost 7, with 27 bases in between. The CDR3 runs to 17 residues. CDR3 sequence: CASSVGLQGGVYAEQYF. CDR3 nucleotide sequence: TGCGCCAGCAGCGTAGGACTCCAGGGCGGGGTATATGCGGAGCAGTACTTC. The full variable domain, in which reference TRBV5-1 and TRBJ2-7 provide the parts outside the CDR3, is KAGVTQTPRYLIKTRGQQVTLSCSPISGHRSVSWYQQTPGQGLQFLFEYFSETQRNKGNFPGRFSGRQFSNSRSEMNVSTLELGDSALYLCASSVGLQGGVYAEQYFGPGTRLTVT.

The chain uses TRBV6-5 and TRBJ1-4; weak D call: TRBD1 (5 bases). The CDR3 has 15 amino acids. The germline CDR1 and CDR2 sequences are MNHEY and SVGAGI. V was shortened by 7 bases and J by 3 bases, with 15 bases between the two germline ends. CDR3 DNA: TGTGCCAGCACCCGAAGGGGAGTAGCTAATGAAAAACTGTTTTTT. Amino acid sequence: CASTRRGVANEKLFF.

The sample holds a few counts of this clonotype. The chain employs TRBV11-2 and TRBJ2-7; unclear D gene. This CDR3 has 15 amino acids. V was trimmed by 4 bases and J by 0 bases, leaving 13 bases between them. CDR1 and CDR2 (germline): SGHAT, FQNNGV. For the CDR3, the DNA is TGTGCCAGCAGCTCCATAGGCCAAATCTCCTACGAGCAGTACTTC. Translated: CASSSIGQISYEQYF.

The CDR3 reads CASSLDGGALEQFF. The CDR3 coding sequence is TGTGCCAGCAGCTTAGACGGGGGGGCATTAGAGCAGTTCTTC. The chain employs TRBV7-2 and TRBJ2-1, with TRBD2 matching 8 bases. V lost 1 base and J lost 10; bases outside the gene matches: 6. Germline CDR1 is SGHTA and CDR2 is FQGNSA. CDR3 length equals 14 residues. The full variable domain, in which reference TRBV7-2 and TRBJ2-1 provide the parts outside the CDR3, is GAGVSQSPSNKVTEKGKDVELRCDPISGHTALYWYRQSLGQGLEFLIYFQGNSAPDKSGLPSDRFSAERTGGSVSTLTIQRTQQEDSAVYLCASSLDGGALEQFFGPGTRLTVL.

This clonotype was observed a few times. The chain recombines TRBV7-2 with TRBJ2-5; 10 bases are shared with TRBD1. The V segment lost 7 bases and the J segment 5 bases; nucleotides outside the gene matches: 4. Germline lookup yields CDR1 SGHTA and CDR2 FQGNSA. This CDR3 has 13 residues. In DNA form, the CDR3 reads TGTGCCAGCACCATGACAGGGGGCGAGACCCAGTACTTC. This encodes CASTMTGGETQYF.

The J gene is TRBJ2-4, the V gene TRBV7-9, with 8 bases lining up with TRBD1. The CDR3 is 14 residues long. With 5 bases clipped from V and 9 bases from J, the junction kept 9 bases outside the gene matches. Germline loops: CDR1 SEHNR, CDR2 FQNEAQ (reference sequence). The CDR3 sequence is CASSPRTGRPIQYF. The CDR3, as DNA: TGTGCCAGCAGCCCACGGACAGGGCGCCCCATTCAGTACTTC.

This clonotype was seen just once. V usage is TRBV20-1 and J usage is TRBJ2-1; 10 positions match TRBD2. The J call may be incorrect, as the DNA end agrees better with TRBJ2-7. The CDR3 contains 15 residues. Germline values: CDR1 DFQATT, CDR2 SNEGSKA (reference sequence). CDR3 nucleotides: TGCAGTGCTAATCTAGCGGGAGTCTCCTACAATGAGCAGTACTTC. Amino acid sequence: CSANLAGVSYNEQYF.

This clonotype was recorded only once. The rearrangement joins TRBV5-6 to TRBJ1-6, with no clear D. Trimming pared 2 bases from V and 7 bases from J, leaving 13 bases between. CDR1 and CDR2 from the germline V gene are SGHDT and YYEEEE. The CDR3 covers 15 residues. CDR3 in DNA: TGTGCCAGCAGCTTTATCACGGGTGACAATTCACCCCTCCACTTT. This gives the protein CASSFITGDNSPLHF.